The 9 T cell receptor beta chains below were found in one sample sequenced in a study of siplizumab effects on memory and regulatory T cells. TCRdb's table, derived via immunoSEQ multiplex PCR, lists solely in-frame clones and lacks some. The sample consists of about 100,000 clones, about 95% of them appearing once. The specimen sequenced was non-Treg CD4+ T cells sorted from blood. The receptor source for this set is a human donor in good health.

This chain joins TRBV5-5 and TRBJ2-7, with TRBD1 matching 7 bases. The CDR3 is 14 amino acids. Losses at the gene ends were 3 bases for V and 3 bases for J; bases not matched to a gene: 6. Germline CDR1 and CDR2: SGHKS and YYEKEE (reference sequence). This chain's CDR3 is CASSSTGQNYEQYF. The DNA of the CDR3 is TGTGCCAGCAGCTCGACGGGACAGAACTACGAGCAGTACTTC.

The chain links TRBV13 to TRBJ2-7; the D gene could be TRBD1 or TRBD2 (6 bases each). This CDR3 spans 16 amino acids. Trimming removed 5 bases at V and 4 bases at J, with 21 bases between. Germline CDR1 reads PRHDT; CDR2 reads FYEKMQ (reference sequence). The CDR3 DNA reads TGTGCCAGCAGCCTACGAGAGAGGGGGGCACCTTACGAGCAGTACTTC. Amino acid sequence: CASSLRERGAPYEQYF.

CDR3 loop: CASSLDLGVSYNEQFF. In nucleotides, the CDR3 is TGTGCCAGCAGCCTAGACCTCGGAGTCTCCTACAATGAGCAGTTCTTC. The chain couples TRBV7-9 to TRBJ2-1; D unresolved. Trimming shortened V by 5 bases and J by 0 bases, and 14 bases separated the two germline ends. CDR1 is SEHNR, CDR2 FQNEAQ, per germline (reference sequence). CDR3 length equals 16 residues.

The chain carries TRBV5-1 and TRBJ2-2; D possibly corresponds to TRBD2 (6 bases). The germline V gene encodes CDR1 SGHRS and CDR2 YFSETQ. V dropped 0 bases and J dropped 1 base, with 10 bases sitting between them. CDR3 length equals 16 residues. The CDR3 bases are TGCGCCAGCAGCTTGGATAGCGGCTGGAACACCGGGGAGCTGTTTTTT. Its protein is CASSLDSGWNTGELFF.

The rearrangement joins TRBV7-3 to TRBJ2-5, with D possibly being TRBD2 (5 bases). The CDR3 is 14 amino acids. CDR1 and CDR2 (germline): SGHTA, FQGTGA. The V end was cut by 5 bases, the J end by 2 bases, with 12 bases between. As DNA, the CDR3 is TGTGCCAGCAGCCCAGAGCCGGGACAAGAGACCCAGTACTTC. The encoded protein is CASSPEPGQETQYF.

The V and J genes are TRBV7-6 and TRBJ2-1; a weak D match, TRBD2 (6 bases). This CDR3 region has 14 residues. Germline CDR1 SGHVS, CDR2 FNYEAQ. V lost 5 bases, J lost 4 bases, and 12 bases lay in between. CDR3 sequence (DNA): TGTGCCAGCAGCGGATTGCGGGAATACAATGAGCAGTTCTTC. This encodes CASSGLREYNEQFF. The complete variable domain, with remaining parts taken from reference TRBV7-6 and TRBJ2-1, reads GAGVSQSPRYKVTKRGQDVALRCDPISGHVSLYWYRQALGQGPEFLTYFNYEAQQDKSGLPNDRFSAERPEGSISTLTIQRTEQRDSAMYRCASSGLREYNEQFFGPGTRLTVL.

For the CDR3, the DNA is TGTGCCAGTAGTAACTCAGGGTTTCACGCTGAAGCTTTCTTT. Encoded protein: CASSNSGFHAEAFF. The genes are TRBV19 and TRBJ1-1, with a possible D match to TRBD1 (5 bases). The CDR3 runs to 14 residues. Germline V gene sequence: CDR1 LNHDA, CDR2 SQIVND (reference sequence). Trimming took 4 bases from V and 6 from J, leaving 15 bases between them.

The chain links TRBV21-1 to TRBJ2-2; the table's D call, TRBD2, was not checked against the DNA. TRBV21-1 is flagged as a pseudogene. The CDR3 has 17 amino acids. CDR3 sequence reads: CASSNLVSGRCTGELFF. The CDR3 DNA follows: TGTGCCAGCAGCAACTTGGTTAGCGGGAGATGTACCGGGGAGCTGTTTTTT.

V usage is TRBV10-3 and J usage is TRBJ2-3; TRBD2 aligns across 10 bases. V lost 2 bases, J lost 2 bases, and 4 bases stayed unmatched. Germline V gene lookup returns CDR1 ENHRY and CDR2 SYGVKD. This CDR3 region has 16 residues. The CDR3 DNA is TGTGCCATCAGTGAGCGGACTAGCGGATACACAGATACGCAGTATTTT. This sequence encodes CAISERTSGYTDTQYF.